The clone carrying this TCR beta chain showed up just a few times. The antigen is not known. TCRdb reanalysed the RT-PCR reads using MiXCR and keeps one entry per CDR3 protein. The sample records roughly 500,000 distinct CDR3 sequences, under 25% being singletons. This sample was taken from a study of response to subunit inactivated influenza vaccine. Study-level results: Authors suggested few new T cells are recruited by each seasonal influenza vaccination.

This CDR3 is built from 15 residues. Trimming removed 10 bases from V and 0 bases from J, with 19 bases in between. CDR1 and CDR2 from the germline V gene are MNHEY and SVGEGT. This same sample was also part of a study on T cells expressing NK-cell markers. As that report states: For TCR beta, cDNA was produced by 5'RACE template switching with UMIs. One observes that, in four donors, these clonotypes were also the leading ones within the CD3+CD56-NKG2C+ fraction. Whether expanded NKG2C+ T cell clones were HCMV-specific remained unclear.

This chain connects TRBV6-2 or TRBV6-3 to TRBJ2-7; D could derive from TRBD1 or TRBD2 (6 bases each). This specimen was CD4+ T cells sorted from PBMCs, taken about 11 days after vaccination. This TCR was sampled from a man in his fifties or sixties who received an inactivated influenza vaccine. As DNA, the CDR3 is TGTGCCACCGTCGCCGGGGGCTCAAGCTCCTACGAGCAGTACTTC. Residues: CATVAGGSSSYEQYF.